One and the same sample provided the 32 T cell receptor beta chains below, sequenced in a study of blood T cell repertoires in COVID-19. TCRdb keeps only in-frame clones here, not all; method: immunoSEQ multiplex PCR. The table has some 200,000 clones, 87% seen once. The material sequenced was PBMCs or T cells enriched from blood (not recorded which). The receptors originated from a young man with acute COVID-19.

In its sample, this clone was seen once. The junction departs from germline at one end; a sequencing error may be responsible. The chain employs TRBV7-7 and TRBJ2-3; the D gene is possibly TRBD2 (6 bases). There are 13 residues in the CDR3. CDR1 and CDR2 (germline): SSHAT, FNYEAQ (reference sequence). In DNA form, the CDR3 reads TGTGCTAGCAGCGGAGGGACTACAGATACGCAGTATTTT. Translation gives CASSGGTTDTQYF.

V usage is TRBV2 and J usage is TRBJ2-5, with TRBD2 matching 9 bases. The V gene's germline CDR1 is SNHLY and CDR2 FYNNEI. CDR3 size: 16 residues. V shed 1 base and J 3 bases; nucleotides not matched to a gene: 6. The CDR3 bases are TGTGCCAGCAGTGAAGGGTTAATAGCGGGAGAAGAGACCCAGTACTTC. Protein sequence: CASSEGLIAGEETQYF.

This clone was seen a single time. CDR3 DNA: TGCGCCAGCAGTGAGCCGGGACAGGGGGCAATGGATGAGCAGTTCTTC. This encodes CASSEPGQGAMDEQFF. The chain has TRBV10-2 and TRBJ2-1, with 12 positions matching TRBD1. Germline values: CDR1 WSHSY, CDR2 SAAADI. The CDR3 covers 16 residues. With V trimmed by 2 bases and J by 8 bases, 7 bases remained unmatched.

The chain employs TRBV7-9 and TRBJ1-1, with 7 bases that match TRBD1. The CDR3 contains 16 residues. CDR1 and CDR2 (germline): SEHNR, FQNEAQ (reference sequence). Trimming cost V 2 bases and J 2 bases; bases outside gene matches: 8. The CDR3 DNA is TGTGCCAGCAGCTTAATCTTGGGACAGATAAACACTGAAGCTTTCTTT. Translating gives CASSLILGQINTEAFF.

Details on this clone: One end of the junction varies from germline; a read error may be responsible. The chain carries TRBV2 and TRBJ1-5; 8 nucleotides align to TRBD1. Per the germline V gene, CDR1 is SNHLY and CDR2 is FYNNEI. The CDR3 is made up of 15 amino acids. CDR3 bases: TGTGCCAGCAGCGAAGGGGCAGGGGGCGGTCAGCCCCAGCATTTT. It is translated as CASSEGAGGGQPQHF. Full variable domain (remainder filled in from reference TRBV2 and TRBJ1-5): EPEVTQTPSHQVTQMGQEVILRCVPISNHLYFYWYRQILGQKVEFLVSFYNNEISEKSEIFDDQFSVERPDGSNFTLKIRSTKLEDSAMYFCASSEGAGGGQPQHFGDGTRLSIL.

This clone was seen just once. The chain carries TRBV7-6 and TRBJ2-7, with 12 bases fitting TRBD1. The V segment lost 5 bases and the J segment 7 bases; nucleotides outside the gene matches: 6. The CDR3 spans 14 residues. Looked up from germline, CDR1 is SGHVS and CDR2 is FNYEAQ. The CDR3 spells CASSPGTGGDEQYF. CDR3 coding DNA: TGTGCCAGCAGCCCCGGGACAGGGGGCGATGAGCAGTACTTC. The variable domain in full, completed from reference TRBV7-6 and TRBJ2-7, reads GAGVSQSPRYKVTKRGQDVALRCDPISGHVSLYWYRQALGQGPEFLTYFNYEAQQDKSGLPNDRFSAERPEGSISTLTIQRTEQRDSAMYRCASSPGTGGDEQYFGPGTRLTVT.

The chain carries TRBV5-1 and TRBJ2-7; no reliable D call. Trimming took 3 bases from V and 0 from J, leaving 10 bases between them. Per germline, CDR1 SGHRS and CDR2 YFSETQ. The CDR3 consists of 14 residues. In DNA, the CDR3 is TGCGCCAGCAGCTCAAAAGCGACCTCCTACGAGCAGTACTTC. It encodes CASSSKATSYEQYF. Full variable domain (outside the CDR3, taken from reference TRBV5-1 and TRBJ2-7): KAGVTQTPRYLIKTRGQQVTLSCSPISGHRSVSWYQQTPGQGLQFLFEYFSETQRNKGNFPGRFSGRQFSNSRSEMNVSTLELGDSALYLCASSSKATSYEQYFGPGTRLTVT.

This chain links TRBV7-2 with TRBJ2-5; 7 positions agree with TRBD2. In germline, CDR1 is SGHTA, CDR2 FQGNSA. Trimming removed 2 bases from V and 5 bases from J; junction bases left unmatched: 8. There are 15 residues in the CDR3. CDR3 sequence (DNA): TGTGCCAGCAGCTTACAGGGAGGGAGGGTCGAGACCCAGTACTTC. Its protein product is CASSLQGGRVETQYF.

V and J are TRBV30 and TRBJ1-2; D gene uncertain. Germline V gene lookup returns CDR1 GTSNPN and CDR2 SVGIG (reference sequence). Trimming shortened V by 1 base and J by 6 bases, and 12 bases separated the two germline ends. The length of the CDR3 is 13 residues. The CDR3 nucleotides read TGTGCCTGGAGTGGGCCGTGGGCCAATGGCTACACCTTC. The encoded protein is CAWSGPWANGYTF.

V usage is TRBV11-1 and J usage is TRBJ1-5; possible D gene TRBD1, 5 bases. The germline V and J ends were trimmed by 5 bases and 4 bases, with 15 bases remaining between them. The germline V gene encodes CDR1 SGHAT and CDR2 FQDESV (reference sequence). CDR3 size: 15 residues. CDR3 region: CASSLSCWTNQPQHF. The CDR3 DNA sequence: TGTGCCAGCAGCCTTTCCTGTTGGACAAATCAGCCCCAGCATTTT.

The chain is built from TRBV7-9 and TRBJ1-2; 10 bases are a match to TRBD1. CDR3 length equals 17 residues. The V gene end was trimmed by 3 bases and the J gene end by 2 bases; junction bases not matched to a gene: 9. Germline assignment: CDR1 SEHNR and CDR2 FQNEAQ (reference sequence). CDR3 region: CASSLSGTGALNYGYTF. DNA for the CDR3: TGTGCCAGCAGCTTGTCCGGGACAGGGGCCCTGAACTATGGCTACACCTTC. The variable domain in full, with the rest retrieved from reference TRBV7-9 and TRBJ1-2, is DTGVSQNPRHKITKRGQNVTFRCDPISEHNRLYWYRQTLGQGPEFLTYFQNEAQLEKSRLLSDRFSAERPKGSFSTLEIQRTEQGDSAMYLCASSLSGTGALNYGYTFGSGTRLTVV.

The CDR3 DNA is TGTGCCAGCCTGACTAGCGGGAGCACCTACAATGAGCAGTTCTTC. It translates to CASLTSGSTYNEQFF. The genes are TRBV2 and TRBJ2-1, with TRBD2 matching 12 bases. The CDR3 consists of 15 residues. Trimming cost V 8 bases and J 2 bases; bases outside gene matches: 4. Germline CDR1 reads SNHLY; CDR2 reads FYNNEI.

The rearrangement uses TRBV11-3 and TRBJ2-5; D uncertain. The CDR3 consists of 13 residues. Per the germline V gene, CDR1 is SGHNT and CDR2 is YENEEA. Trimming took 0 bases from V and 3 from J, leaving 5 bases between them. As DNA, the CDR3 is TGTGCCAGCAGCTTAGAGGAGAAAGAGACCCAGTACTTC. Translating gives CASSLEEKETQYF.

The chain carries TRBV5-1 and TRBJ1-2, with D tentatively TRBD1 (6 bases). The germline gives CDR1 SGHRS, CDR2 YFSETQ. The CDR3 runs to 14 residues. The V gene lost 4 bases and the J gene lost 4 bases, with 14 bases spanning the gap. The CDR3 coding sequence is TGCGCCAGCAGCCTAAACACAGGGTCCTATGGCTACACCTTC. Translation: CASSLNTGSYGYTF.

The rearrangement links TRBV4-1 to TRBJ2-1; 7 positions match TRBD2. CDR3 length: 17 amino acids. Germline V CDR1 and CDR2: MGHRA, YSYEKL. V lost 0 bases to trimming and J lost 2 bases; unmatched junction nucleotides: 7. This CDR3 reads CASSQDQASGTYNEQFF. As DNA, the CDR3 is TGCGCCAGCAGCCAAGATCAGGCTAGCGGAACCTACAATGAGCAGTTCTTC.

The gene calls are TRBV19 and TRBJ2-1; maybe TRBD2 (5 bases). The V gene lost 1 base and the J gene lost 4 bases, with 11 bases spanning the gap. Germline assignment: CDR1 LNHDA and CDR2 SQIVND (reference sequence). The CDR3 totals 15 residues. CDR3 sequence: CASSIVDSRYNEQFF. The CDR3 nucleotides are TGTGCCAGTAGTATAGTGGACTCCCGTTACAATGAGCAGTTCTTC.

This chain connects TRBV18 to TRBJ2-1; the match to TRBD1 covers 9 bases. Germline CDR1 reads KGHSH; CDR2 reads LQKENI. The ends lost 6 bases at V and 6 bases at J; junction bases unmatched: 9. The CDR3 is 15 amino acids. The DNA of the CDR3 is TGTGCCAGCTCCCTCCGGGACAGGGTTACCAATGAGCAGTTCTTC. Its protein is CASSLRDRVTNEQFF.

There are a few counts of this clone. The genes are TRBV5-1 and TRBJ2-3, with TRBD2 as a possible D gene (6 bases). Germline loops: CDR1 SGHRS, CDR2 YFSETQ. The CDR3 has 14 residues. The V end lost 1 base, the J end lost 2 bases, and 8 bases lay between the germline ends. DNA for the CDR3: TGCGCCAGCAGCTTGAGGGACTTCACAGATACGCAGTATTTT. As protein: CASSLRDFTDTQYF.

The genes are TRBV10-3 and TRBJ2-7; 8 positions agree with TRBD1. This CDR3 region has 14 residues. CDR1 and CDR2 (germline): ENHRY, SYGVKD. After removal of 3 bases from V and 1 base from J, the junction contained 2 bases not matched to a gene. CDR3 in amino acids: CAISDTGGSYEQYF. CDR3 coding DNA: TGTGCCATCAGTGATACAGGGGGGTCCTACGAGCAGTACTTC.

Of note for this clone: At one end the junction does not follow the germline gene, possibly because of a read error. The J gene is TRBJ1-1, the V gene TRBV12-3 or TRBV12-4, with a weak D call TRBD1 (5 bases). The CDR3 runs 11 residues. The CDR3 DNA reads TGTGCCAGCAGTTCGGACACGGAAGCTTTCTTT. Encoded protein: CASSSDTEAFF.

This sequence joins TRBV27 and TRBJ1-4; possible D gene TRBD1, 6 bases. Germline assignment: CDR1 MNHEY and CDR2 SMNVEV (reference sequence). This CDR3 is built from 16 residues. Trimming left V 5 bases short and J 7 bases short, with 20 bases between. This CDR3 is CASSLQGGAGVEKLFF. CDR3 DNA: TGTGCCAGCAGTCTCCAAGGGGGGGCAGGCGTTGAAAAACTGTTTTTT.

The J gene is TRBJ2-3, the V gene TRBV6-1, with 10 bases aligning to TRBD2. The germline V gene has CDR1 MNHNS and CDR2 SASEGT. The CDR3 contains 15 residues. Losses at the gene ends were 2 bases for V and 3 bases for J; bases not matched to a gene: 2. CDR3 nucleotide sequence: TGTGCCAGCAGTGAACTAGCGGGAGCAACAGATACGCAGTATTTT. It specifies CASSELAGATDTQYF.

The chain employs TRBV30 and TRBJ1-2; D might be TRBD1 (6 bases). The CDR3 contains 13 residues. Trimming removed 6 bases at V and 4 bases at J, with 15 bases between. Germline V CDR1 and CDR2: GTSNPN, SVGIG (reference sequence). The CDR3: CACTSGVLYGYTF. The CDR3 DNA reads as TGTGCCTGTACCTCAGGGGTCCTCTATGGCTACACCTTC.

The chain couples TRBV27 to TRBJ2-7; 10 nucleotides match TRBD2. V gave up 10 bases and J gave up 5 bases; unmatched junction bases: 11. The CDR3 loop spans 14 amino acids. Germline V gene lookup returns CDR1 MNHEY and CDR2 SMNVEV (reference sequence). Written as DNA, the CDR3 is TGTGCCACCAAGCCAGCGGGAGGGCCCCACGAGCAGTACTTC. Protein sequence: CATKPAGGPHEQYF.

A few counts support this clone. The rearrangement links TRBV5-1 to TRBJ2-1; 8 bases are shared with TRBD2. This CDR3 spans 16 amino acids. The V gene end was trimmed by 0 bases and the J gene end by 7 bases; junction bases not matched to a gene: 9. CDR1 SGHRS and CDR2 YFSETQ come from the germline V gene. The CDR3 coding sequence is TGCGCCAGCAGCTTGGCCGCATGGCCGGGAGGGAATGAGCAGTTCTTC. Translating gives CASSLAAWPGGNEQFF.

This clone turned up a few times. The chain couples TRBV5-1 to TRBJ2-2; 14 bases align to TRBD2. Per the germline V gene, CDR1 is SGHRS and CDR2 is YFSETQ. V lost 4 bases, J lost 7 bases, and 12 bases stayed unmatched. The CDR3 totals 18 residues. CDR3 bases: TGCGCCAGCAGCGTAGCTGGGACTAGCGGGAGTAACGGCGGGGAGCTGTTTTTT. The encoded protein is CASSVAGTSGSNGGELFF.

The gene calls are TRBV15 and TRBJ1-5, with 9 bases fitting TRBD1. With 3 bases clipped from V and 8 bases from J, the junction kept 14 bases outside the gene matches. This CDR3 has 17 amino acids. CDR1 LNHNV and CDR2 YYDKDF come from the germline V gene (reference sequence). This CDR3 reads CATSSAMGTGRWKPQHF. DNA of the CDR3: TGTGCCACCAGCAGCGCAATGGGGACAGGGAGGTGGAAGCCCCAGCATTTT.

The V gene is TRBV5-4, the J gene TRBJ2-5; possible D gene TRBD2, 6 bases. This CDR3 is 14 amino acids long. CDR1 is SGHNT, CDR2 YYREEE, per germline (reference sequence). The V gene lost 7 bases and the J gene lost 4 bases, with 17 bases spanning the gap. CDR3 DNA: TGTGCCAGCTTAGCGGCGGGGAATGGAGAGACCCAGTACTTC. It yields the protein CASLAAGNGETQYF.

The gene calls are TRBV29-1 and TRBJ2-2, with 7 bases matching TRBD1. From germline, CDR1 is SQVTM and CDR2 ANQGSEA. The V segment lost 6 bases and the J segment 1 base; nucleotides outside the gene matches: 11. The CDR3 has 16 residues. The CDR3 region is CSVATGPQVNTGELFF. In DNA, the CDR3 is TGCAGCGTCGCGACAGGGCCCCAAGTGAACACCGGGGAGCTGTTTTTT.

The chain couples TRBV5-5 to TRBJ1-1; 7 nucleotides line up with TRBD1. The CDR3 sequence is 16 residues long. With V trimmed by 0 bases and J by 6 bases, 11 bases remained unmatched. Germline-derived CDR1 and CDR2 are SGHKS and YYEKEE (reference sequence). The DNA of the CDR3 is TGTGCCAGCAGCTTGGCCTATACAGGGGAATACCCTGAAGCTTTCTTT. Protein product: CASSLAYTGEYPEAFF.

The CDR3 loop is CAISGGTSGTQSYEQYF. DNA for the CDR3: TGTGCCATCAGTGGAGGAACTAGCGGGACTCAATCCTACGAGCAGTACTTC. The chain is built from TRBV10-3 and TRBJ2-7; 10 bases map to TRBD2. Trimming took 4 bases from V and 1 from J; bases not matched to a gene: 10. Germline lookup yields CDR1 ENHRY and CDR2 SYGVKD. This CDR3 is 17 amino acids long.

The chain employs TRBV29-1 and TRBJ2-1; D perhaps matches TRBD2 (7 bases). The germline gives CDR1 SQVTM, CDR2 ANQGSEA. V lost 4 bases and J 7 bases, leaving 11 bases between the germline ends. The CDR3 sequence is 12 residues long. The CDR3: CSVVAGANEQFF. In DNA form, the CDR3 reads TGCAGCGTTGTCGCGGGGGCGAATGAGCAGTTCTTC.